This TCR beta chain was obtained from a study of blood T cell repertoires in COVID-19. Study as a whole: The analysed material was cDNA or gDNA that came from T cells, B-cell-depleted T cells, or PBMCs.

Germline CDR1 SGDLS, CDR2 YYNGEE. The CDR3 spans 13 residues. Trimming took off 4 bases at V and 11 bases at J, with 18 bases between the two ends. Measured with immunoSEQ multiplex PCR; TCRdb has only the in-frame clones, and not every one. The repertoire holds about 250,000 clones, about 85% seen once, with 0.85% to 0.9% in the top ten. Sequenced sample: peripheral blood. The receptor's source is a human donor with COVID-19, enrolled during active disease. The donor label of this sample is uncertain. The V and J genes are TRBV9 and TRBJ1-1, with no clear D. The chain's CDR3 is CASSNYLSNGAFF. CDR3 DNA: TGTGCCAGCAGCAATTACCTTTCGAATGGCGCTTTCTTT.